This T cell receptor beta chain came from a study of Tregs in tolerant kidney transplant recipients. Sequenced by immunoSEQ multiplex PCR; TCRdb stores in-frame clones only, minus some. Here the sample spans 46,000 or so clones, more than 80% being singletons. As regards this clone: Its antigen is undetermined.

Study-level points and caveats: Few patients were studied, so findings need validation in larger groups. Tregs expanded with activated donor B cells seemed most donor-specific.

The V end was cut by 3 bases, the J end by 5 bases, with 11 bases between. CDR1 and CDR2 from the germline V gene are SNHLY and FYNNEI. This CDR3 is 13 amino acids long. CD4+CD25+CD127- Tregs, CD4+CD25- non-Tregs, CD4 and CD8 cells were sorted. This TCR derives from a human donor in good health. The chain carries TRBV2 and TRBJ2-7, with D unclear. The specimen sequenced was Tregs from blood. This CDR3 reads CASSDRVLDEQYF. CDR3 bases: TGTGCCAGCAGTGACCGGGTTCTGGACGAGCAGTACTTC.